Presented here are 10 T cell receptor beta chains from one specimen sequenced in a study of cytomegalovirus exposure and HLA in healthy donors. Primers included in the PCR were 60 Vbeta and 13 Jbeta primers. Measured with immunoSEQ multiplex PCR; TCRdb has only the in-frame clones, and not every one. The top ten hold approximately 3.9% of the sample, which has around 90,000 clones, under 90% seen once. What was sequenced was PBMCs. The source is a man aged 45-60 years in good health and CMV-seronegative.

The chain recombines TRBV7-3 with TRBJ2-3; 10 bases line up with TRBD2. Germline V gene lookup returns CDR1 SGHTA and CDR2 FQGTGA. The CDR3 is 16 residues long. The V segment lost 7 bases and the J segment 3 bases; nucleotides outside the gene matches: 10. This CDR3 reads CASTPLGAGGTDTQYF. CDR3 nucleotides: TGTGCCAGCACCCCTCTGGGAGCGGGAGGGACAGATACGCAGTATTTT.

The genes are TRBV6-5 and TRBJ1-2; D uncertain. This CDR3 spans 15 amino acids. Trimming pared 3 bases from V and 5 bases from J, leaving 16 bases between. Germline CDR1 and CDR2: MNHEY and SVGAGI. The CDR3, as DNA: TGTGCCAGCAGTTATGTGGGAGGGAGGGAGTATGGCTACACCTTC. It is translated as CASSYVGGREYGYTF.

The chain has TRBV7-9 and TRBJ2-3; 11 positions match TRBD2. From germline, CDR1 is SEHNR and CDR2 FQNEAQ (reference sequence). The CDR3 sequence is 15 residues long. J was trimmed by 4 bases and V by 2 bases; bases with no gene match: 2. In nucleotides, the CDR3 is TGTGCCAGCAGCTTAACTAGCGGGAGCGCAGATACGCAGTATTTT. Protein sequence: CASSLTSGSADTQYF. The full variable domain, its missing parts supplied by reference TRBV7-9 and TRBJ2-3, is DTGVSQNPRHKITKRGQNVTFRCDPISEHNRLYWYRQTLGQGPEFLTYFQNEAQLEKSRLLSDRFSAERPKGSFSTLEIQRTEQGDSAMYLCASSLTSGSADTQYFGPGTRLTVL.

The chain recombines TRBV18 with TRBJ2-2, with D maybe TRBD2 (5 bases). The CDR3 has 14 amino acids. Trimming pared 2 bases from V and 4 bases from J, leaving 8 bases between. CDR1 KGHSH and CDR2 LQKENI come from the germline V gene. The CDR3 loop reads CASSPARVTGELFF. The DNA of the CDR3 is TGTGCCAGCTCACCAGCGAGGGTCACCGGGGAGCTGTTTTTT.

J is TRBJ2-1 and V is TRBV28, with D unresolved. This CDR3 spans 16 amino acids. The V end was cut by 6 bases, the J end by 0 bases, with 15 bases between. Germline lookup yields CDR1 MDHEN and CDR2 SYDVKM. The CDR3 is CASRTSGVGSYNEQFF. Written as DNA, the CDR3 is TGTGCCAGCAGGACTTCTGGCGTAGGCTCCTACAATGAGCAGTTCTTC.

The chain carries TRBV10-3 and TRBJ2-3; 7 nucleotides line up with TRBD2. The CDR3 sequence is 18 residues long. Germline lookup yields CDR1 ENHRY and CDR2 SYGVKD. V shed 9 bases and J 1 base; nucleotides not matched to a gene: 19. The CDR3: CAMAPFEGAGRGTDTQYF. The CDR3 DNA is TGTGCCATGGCGCCGTTCGAGGGTGCGGGGAGGGGCACAGATACGCAGTATTTT.

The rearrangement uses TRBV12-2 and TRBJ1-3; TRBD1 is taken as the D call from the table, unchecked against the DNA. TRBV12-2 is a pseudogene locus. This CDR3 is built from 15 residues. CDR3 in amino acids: CASRQVSQGGNTIYF. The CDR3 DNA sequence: TGTGCAAGTCGCCAAGTGTCCCAGGGGGGAAACACCATATATTTT.

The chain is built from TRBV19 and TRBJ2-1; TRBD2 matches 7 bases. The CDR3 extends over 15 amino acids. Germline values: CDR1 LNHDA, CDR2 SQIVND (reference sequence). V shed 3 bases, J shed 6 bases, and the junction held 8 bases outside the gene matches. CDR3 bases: TGTGCCAGTAGTATCGGCGGGAGAAGTCTCAATGAGCAGTTCTTC. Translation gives CASSIGGRSLNEQFF.

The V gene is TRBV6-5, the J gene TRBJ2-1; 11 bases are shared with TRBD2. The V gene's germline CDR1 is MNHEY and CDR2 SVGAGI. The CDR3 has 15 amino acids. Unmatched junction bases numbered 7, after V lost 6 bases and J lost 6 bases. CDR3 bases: TGTGCCAGCAGCGTAGCGGGAGGGCCCCCCAATGAGCAGTTCTTC. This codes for CASSVAGGPPNEQFF.

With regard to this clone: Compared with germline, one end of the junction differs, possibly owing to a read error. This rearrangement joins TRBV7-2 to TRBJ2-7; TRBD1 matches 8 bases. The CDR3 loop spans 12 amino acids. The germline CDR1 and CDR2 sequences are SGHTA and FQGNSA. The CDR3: CASSSSRDRPHF. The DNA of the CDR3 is TGTGCCAGCAGCTCTTCCCGGGACAGGCCCCACTTC.